The sequence of this T cell receptor beta chain was determined in a study of breast tumors, draining lymph nodes, adjacent tissues. Findings of the study overall: Compared with lymph nodes, tumors were less diverse; compared with nontumor tissue, more. Tumor T cell lymph node origin was a supported hypothesis, not proven. Tumor and nontumor repertoires were significantly more similar in luminal-like than in basal-like breast cancer. The data were judged consistent with most tumor T cells coming from lymph node and expanding in tumor.

Ten or more counts support this clonotype. Its antigen is undetermined. Axillary draining lymph nodes of breast cancer patients supplied the node samples. From the multiplex PCR reads, TCRdb called clonotypes with MiXCR, one entry per CDR3 protein. In the table there are approximately 130,000 distinct CDR3 sequences, approximately 21% of which are singletons. Source material: axillary lymph node tissue. The sequence was collected from a female donor with breast cancer. Some clones in this sample may be carry-over from other donors' samples.

The CDR3 region is CASSPGTTDTQYF. DNA for the CDR3: TGTGCCAGCAGCCCAGGGACGACAGATACGCAGTATTTT. The rearrangement links TRBV9 to TRBJ2-3, with D possibly being TRBD1 or TRBD2 (5 bases each). The germline V and J ends were trimmed by 4 bases and 3 bases, with 9 bases remaining between them. Germline loops: CDR1 SGDLS, CDR2 YYNGEE. This CDR3 spans 13 amino acids.